This T cell receptor beta chain was captured in a study of high-grade serous ovarian cancer treatment subgroups. Findings of the study overall: Same-patient tumor repertoires overlapped at roughly 0.095 to 0.8; different patients barely overlapped. Repertoire analysis covered CDR3 alone, not CDR1 or CDR2.

The tumor samples were collected prior to definitive surgery or chemotherapy. To note about this clone: Antigen: not known.

The repertoire was sequenced with immunoSEQ multiplex PCR; TCRdb's copy has only in-frame clones and lacks some. The table lists around 8,800 clones, roughly nine tenths of them singletons, with 1.5% to 2% in the top ten. The CDR3 consists of 11 residues. Trimming took 3 bases from V and 5 from J, leaving 4 bases between them. Germline values: CDR1 DFQATT, CDR2 SNEGSKA (reference sequence). The sequencing input was tumor tissue. The clonotype originates from a human donor with high-grade serous ovarian cancer. The chain recombines TRBV20-1 with TRBJ2-2; unclear D gene. The CDR3 DNA follows: TGCAGTGCTAGCGCGACCGGGGAGCTGTTTTTT. Amino acids: CSASATGELFF.